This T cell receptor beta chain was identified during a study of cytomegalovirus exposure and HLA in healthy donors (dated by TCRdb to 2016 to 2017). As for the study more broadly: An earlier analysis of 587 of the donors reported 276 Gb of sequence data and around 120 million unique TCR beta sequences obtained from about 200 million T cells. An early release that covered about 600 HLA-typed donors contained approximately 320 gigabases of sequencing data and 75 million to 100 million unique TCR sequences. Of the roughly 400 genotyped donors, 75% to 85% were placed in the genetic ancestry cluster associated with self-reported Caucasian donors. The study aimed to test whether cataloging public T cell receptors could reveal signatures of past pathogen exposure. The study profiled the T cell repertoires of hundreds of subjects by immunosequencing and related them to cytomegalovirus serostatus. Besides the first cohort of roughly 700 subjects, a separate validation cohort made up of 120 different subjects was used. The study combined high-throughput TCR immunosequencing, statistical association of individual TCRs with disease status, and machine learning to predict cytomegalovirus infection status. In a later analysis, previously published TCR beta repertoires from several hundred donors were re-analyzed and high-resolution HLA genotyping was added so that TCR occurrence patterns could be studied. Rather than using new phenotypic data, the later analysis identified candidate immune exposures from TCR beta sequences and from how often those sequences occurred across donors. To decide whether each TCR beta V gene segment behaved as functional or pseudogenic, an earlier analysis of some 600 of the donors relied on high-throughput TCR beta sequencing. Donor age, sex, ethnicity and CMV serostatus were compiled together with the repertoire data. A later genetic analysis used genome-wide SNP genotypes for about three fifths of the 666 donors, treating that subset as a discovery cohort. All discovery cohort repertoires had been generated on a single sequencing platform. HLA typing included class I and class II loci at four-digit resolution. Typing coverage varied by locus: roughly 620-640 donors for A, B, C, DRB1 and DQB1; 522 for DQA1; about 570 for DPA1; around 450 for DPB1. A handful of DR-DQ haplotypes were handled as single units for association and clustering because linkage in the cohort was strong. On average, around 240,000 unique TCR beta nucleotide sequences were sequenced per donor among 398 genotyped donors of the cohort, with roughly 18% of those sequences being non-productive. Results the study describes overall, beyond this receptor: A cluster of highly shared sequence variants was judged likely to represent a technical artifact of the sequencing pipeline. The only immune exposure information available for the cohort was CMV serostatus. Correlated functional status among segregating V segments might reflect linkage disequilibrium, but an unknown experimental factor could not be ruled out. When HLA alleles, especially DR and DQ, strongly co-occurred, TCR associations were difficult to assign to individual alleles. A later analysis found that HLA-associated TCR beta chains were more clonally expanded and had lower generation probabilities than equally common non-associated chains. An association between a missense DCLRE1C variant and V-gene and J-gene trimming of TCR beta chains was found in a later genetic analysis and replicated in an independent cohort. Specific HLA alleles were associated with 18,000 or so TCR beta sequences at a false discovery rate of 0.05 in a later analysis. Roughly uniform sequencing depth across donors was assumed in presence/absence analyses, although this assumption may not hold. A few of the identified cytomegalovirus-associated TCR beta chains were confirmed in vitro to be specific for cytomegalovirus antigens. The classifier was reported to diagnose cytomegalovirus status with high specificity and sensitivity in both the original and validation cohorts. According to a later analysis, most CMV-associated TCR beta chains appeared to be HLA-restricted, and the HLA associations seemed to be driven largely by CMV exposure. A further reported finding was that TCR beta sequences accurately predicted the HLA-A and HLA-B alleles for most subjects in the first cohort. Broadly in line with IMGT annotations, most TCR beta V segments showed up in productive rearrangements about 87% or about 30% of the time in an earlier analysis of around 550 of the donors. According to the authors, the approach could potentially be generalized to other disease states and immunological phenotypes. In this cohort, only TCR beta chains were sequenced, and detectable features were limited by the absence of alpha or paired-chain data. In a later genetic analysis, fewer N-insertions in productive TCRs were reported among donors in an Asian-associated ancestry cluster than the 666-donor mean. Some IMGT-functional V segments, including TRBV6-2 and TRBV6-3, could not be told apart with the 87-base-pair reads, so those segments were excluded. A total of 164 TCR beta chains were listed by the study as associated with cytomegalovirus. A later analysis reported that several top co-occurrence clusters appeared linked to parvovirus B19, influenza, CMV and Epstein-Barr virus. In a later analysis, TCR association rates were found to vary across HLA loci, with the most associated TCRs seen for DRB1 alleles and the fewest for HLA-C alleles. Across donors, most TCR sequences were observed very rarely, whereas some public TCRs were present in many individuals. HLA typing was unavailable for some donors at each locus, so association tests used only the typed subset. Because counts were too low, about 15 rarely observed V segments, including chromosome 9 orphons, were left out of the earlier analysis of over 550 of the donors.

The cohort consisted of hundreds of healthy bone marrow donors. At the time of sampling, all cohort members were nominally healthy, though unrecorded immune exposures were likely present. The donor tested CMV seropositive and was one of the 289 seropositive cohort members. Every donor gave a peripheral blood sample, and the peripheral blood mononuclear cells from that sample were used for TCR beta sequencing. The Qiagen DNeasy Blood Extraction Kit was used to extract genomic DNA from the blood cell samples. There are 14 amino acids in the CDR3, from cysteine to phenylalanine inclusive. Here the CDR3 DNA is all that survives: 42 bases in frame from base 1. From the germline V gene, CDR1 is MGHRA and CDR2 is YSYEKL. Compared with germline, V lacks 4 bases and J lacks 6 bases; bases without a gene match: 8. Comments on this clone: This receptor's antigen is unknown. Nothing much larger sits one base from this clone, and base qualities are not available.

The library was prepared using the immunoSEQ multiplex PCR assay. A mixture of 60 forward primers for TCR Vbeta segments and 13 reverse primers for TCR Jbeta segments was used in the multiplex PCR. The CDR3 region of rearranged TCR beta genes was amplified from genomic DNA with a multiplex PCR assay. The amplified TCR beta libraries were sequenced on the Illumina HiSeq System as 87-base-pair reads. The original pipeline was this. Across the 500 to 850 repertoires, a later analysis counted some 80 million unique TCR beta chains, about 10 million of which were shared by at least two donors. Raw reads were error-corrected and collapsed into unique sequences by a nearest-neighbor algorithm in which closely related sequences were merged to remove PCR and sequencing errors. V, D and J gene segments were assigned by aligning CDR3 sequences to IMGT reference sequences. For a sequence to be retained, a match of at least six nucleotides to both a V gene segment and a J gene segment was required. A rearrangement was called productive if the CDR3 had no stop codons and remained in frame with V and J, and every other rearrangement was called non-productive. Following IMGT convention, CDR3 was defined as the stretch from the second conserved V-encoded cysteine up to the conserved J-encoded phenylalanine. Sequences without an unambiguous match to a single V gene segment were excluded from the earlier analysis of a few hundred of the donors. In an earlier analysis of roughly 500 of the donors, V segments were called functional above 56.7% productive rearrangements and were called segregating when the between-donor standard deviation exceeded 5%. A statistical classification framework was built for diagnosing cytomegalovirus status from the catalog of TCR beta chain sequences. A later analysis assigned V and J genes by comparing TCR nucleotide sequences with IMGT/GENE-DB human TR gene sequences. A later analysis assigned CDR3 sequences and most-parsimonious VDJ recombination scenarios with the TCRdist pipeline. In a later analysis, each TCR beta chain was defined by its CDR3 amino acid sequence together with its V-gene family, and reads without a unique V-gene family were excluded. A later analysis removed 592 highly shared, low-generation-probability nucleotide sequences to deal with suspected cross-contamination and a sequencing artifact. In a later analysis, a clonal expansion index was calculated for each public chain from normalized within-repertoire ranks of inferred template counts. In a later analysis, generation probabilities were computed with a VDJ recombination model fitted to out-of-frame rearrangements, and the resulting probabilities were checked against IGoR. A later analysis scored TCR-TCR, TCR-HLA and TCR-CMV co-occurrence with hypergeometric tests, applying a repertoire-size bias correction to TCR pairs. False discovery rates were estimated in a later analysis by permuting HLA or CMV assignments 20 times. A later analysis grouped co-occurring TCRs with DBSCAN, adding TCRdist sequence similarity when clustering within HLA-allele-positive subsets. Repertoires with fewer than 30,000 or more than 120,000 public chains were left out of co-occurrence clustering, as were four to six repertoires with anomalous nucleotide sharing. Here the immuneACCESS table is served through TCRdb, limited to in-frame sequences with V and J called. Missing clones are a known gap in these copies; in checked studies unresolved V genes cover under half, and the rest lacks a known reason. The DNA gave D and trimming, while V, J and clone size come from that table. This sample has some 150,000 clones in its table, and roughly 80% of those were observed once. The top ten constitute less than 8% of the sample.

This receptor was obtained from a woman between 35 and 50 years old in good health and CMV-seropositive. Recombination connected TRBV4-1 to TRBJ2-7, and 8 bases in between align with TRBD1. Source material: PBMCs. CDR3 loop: CASSRGQDAGEQYF. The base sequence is TGCGCCAGCAGCCGGGGACAGGATGCTGGCGAGCAGTACTTC.